This T cell receptor beta chain was sequenced for a study of blood T cells in healthy people across ages. Through a sample-barcoded 5' primer and a J-beta primer mix, a second PCR was run for roughly 7 to 11 cycles. Tagging of each cDNA molecule was performed by a template-switch adaptor with 12 random nucleotides. MiXCR was run by TCRdb on the 5' RACE reads, yielding one entry per CDR3 protein. The sample has 1,100,000 or so distinct CDR3 sequences, 35% to 50% seen once. Peripheral blood samples of 9.5 to 10 milliliters were drawn from each donor. Germline V gene lookup returns CDR1 MDHEN and CDR2 SYDVKM. The ends were cut back, 6 bases at V and 4 bases at J, with 22 bases in the middle. This CDR3 has 17 amino acids.

Input material: blood. The chain uses TRBV28 and TRBJ2-1, with a possible D match to TRBD2 (5 bases). The clonotype originates from a woman aged 55-75 years in good health. This CDR3 reads CASSPAASGKKYNEQFF. CDR3 in DNA: TGTGCCAGCAGCCCGGCGGCCAGCGGCAAGAAATACAATGAGCAGTTCTTC.